This T cell receptor beta chain was found in a study of control samples from healthy donors and cancer patients. Method: immunoSEQ multiplex PCR; TCRdb's copy keeps in-frame clones and lacks some. Its clone listing holds about 190,000 clones. This CDR3 comprises 13 residues. Per the germline V gene, CDR1 is LNHDA and CDR2 is SQIVND (reference sequence). Trimming left V 1 base short and J 6 bases short, with 6 bases between. Sequences were obtained from blood. The clonotype comes from a woman aged 25 to 39 in good health. The genes are TRBV19 and TRBJ2-2, with D possibly being TRBD2 (6 bases). The CDR3 DNA is TGTGCCAGTAGTATAGGGGGGGCCGGGGAGCTGTTTTTT. Translated, it gives CASSIGGAGELFF.